Shown below are 28 T cell receptor beta chains from a single sample sequenced in a study of HIV-infected patients and healthy controls. cDNA was made from 500 ng RNA using alpha and beta constant primers. Separate chain-specific third strand synthesis with multiplexing indices produced the alpha and beta libraries. TCRdb re-derived calls from the 5' RACE reads in MiXCR, one entry per CDR3 protein. Among 12,000 to 15,000 distinct CDR3 sequences, around 9% were seen once, and the ten largest hold about 6.3%. All unsorted peripheral T cells were captured because whole blood was used without fractionation. Sequencing input: blood. These receptors all come from an adult in good health.

This clonotype was observed many times. V usage is TRBV19 and J usage is TRBJ2-3; no reliable D call. The V gene lost 0 bases and the J gene lost 5 bases, with 12 bases spanning the gap. Germline loops: CDR1 LNHDA, CDR2 SQIVND (reference sequence). The CDR3 has 15 residues. The CDR3 is CASSIEAGPVDTQYF. The CDR3 bases are TGTGCCAGTAGTATAGAAGCCGGTCCCGTAGATACGCAGTATTTT.

V is TRBV19 and J is TRBJ2-2, with a possible D match to TRBD2 (6 bases). This CDR3 is 14 amino acids long. V was trimmed by 1 base and J by 5 bases, leaving 8 bases between them. Per the germline V gene, CDR1 is LNHDA and CDR2 is SQIVND (reference sequence). CDR3 nucleotides: TGTGCCAGTAGTATAGTGCGGGGTACCGGGGAGCTGTTTTTT. This translates into CASSIVRGTGELFF.

Only one count was recorded for this clonotype. A junction boundary mismatches the germline segment, possibly from a read error. This chain connects TRBV19 to TRBJ1-4; no definite D call. Per the germline V gene, CDR1 is LNHDA and CDR2 is SQIVND (reference sequence). This CDR3 comprises 13 residues. CDR3 nucleotides: TGTGCCTGTAGGAACGGGCGGAATGAAAAACTGTTTTTT. It codes for CACRNGRNEKLFF.

This clonotype occurred many times. The chain joins TRBV5-4 to TRBJ2-1; D not resolved. Germline V gives CDR1 SGHNT, CDR2 YYREEE (reference sequence). The CDR3 sequence is 17 residues long. The V end was cut by 4 bases, the J end by 6 bases, with 23 bases between. CDR3 in DNA: TGTGCCAGCAGCCCCACCCCTGGTGTCTCCTACAGCAATGAGCAGTTCTTC. Protein product: CASSPTPGVSYSNEQFF.

The gene calls are TRBV6-2 or TRBV6-3 and TRBJ2-7; a possible D gene is TRBD2 (5 bases). The germline V gene encodes CDR1 MNHEY and CDR2 SVGEGT. The germline V and J ends were trimmed by 4 bases and 0 bases, with 10 bases remaining between them. This CDR3 is 14 amino acids long. The DNA for the CDR3 is TGTGCCAGCAGTTTCCGGGGTCTCTCCTACGAGCAGTACTTC. Translation gives CASSFRGLSYEQYF.

This clonotype was seen many times. The chain links TRBV20-1 to TRBJ2-1; 10 positions agree with TRBD2. The ends lost 6 bases at V and 4 bases at J; junction bases unmatched: 12. Germline CDR1 is DFQATT and CDR2 is SNEGSKA (reference sequence). The CDR3 is 16 amino acids. Here the CDR3 DNA reads TGCAGTGCCCCCGGGCAACTAGCGGGGATTTACAATGAGCAGTTCTTC. Translated, it gives CSAPGQLAGIYNEQFF.

This clonotype came up many times. This rearrangement joins TRBV6-5 to TRBJ1-6; possibly TRBD1 for D (5 bases). The CDR3 has 15 residues. With 4 bases removed from V and 2 bases from J, the gap between germline ends came to 9 bases. In germline, CDR1 is MNHEY, CDR2 SVGAGI. As DNA, the CDR3 is TGTGCCAGCAGTTGGGGGGGGACCTATAATTCACCCCTCCACTTT. Residues: CASSWGGTYNSPLHF.

This clonotype is termed medium-sized. This sequence joins TRBV30 and TRBJ1-4; D not resolved. V gave up 0 bases and J gave up 8 bases, with 7 bases separating them. CDR1 and CDR2 (germline): GTSNPN, SVGIG (reference sequence). The CDR3 extends over 12 amino acids. CDR3 protein: CAWSVLREKLFF. The CDR3 DNA reads as TGTGCCTGGAGTGTCCTGAGGGAAAAACTGTTTTTT.

This clonotype came up a few times. V and J are TRBV7-9 and TRBJ2-3; D is perhaps TRBD2 (5 bases). Trimming cost V 0 bases and J 5 bases, with 9 bases left between them. There are 14 residues in the CDR3. The V gene's germline CDR1 is SEHNR and CDR2 FQNEAQ (reference sequence). The CDR3 coding sequence is TGTGCCAGCAGCTTAGCGGGAGTTGTAGATACGCAGTATTTT. Protein product: CASSLAGVVDTQYF. The whole variable domain, filled in from reference TRBV7-9 and TRBJ2-3, reads DTGVSQNPRHKITKRGQNVTFRCDPISEHNRLYWYRQTLGQGPEFLTYFQNEAQLEKSRLLSDRFSAERPKGSFSTLEIQRTEQGDSAMYLCASSLAGVVDTQYFGPGTRLTVL.

This clonotype was recorded many times. As DNA, the CDR3 is TGTGCCAGCAGCTCTTTAGCGGGAGGGGGGCCAGATACGCAGTATTTT. This encodes CASSSLAGGGPDTQYF. The chain links TRBV5-4 to TRBJ2-3, with 11 bases matching TRBD2. The CDR3 runs to 16 residues. Unmatched junction bases numbered 7, after V lost 3 bases and J lost 4 bases. Per the germline V gene, CDR1 is SGHNT and CDR2 is YYREEE (reference sequence). The whole variable domain, remainder taken from reference TRBV5-4 and TRBJ2-3, is ETGVTQSPTHLIKTRGQQVTLRCSSQSGHNTVSWYQQALGQGPQFIFQYYREEENGRGNFPPRFSGLQFPNYSSELNVNALELDDSALYLCASSSLAGGGPDTQYFGPGTRLTVL.

This clonotype is deemed medium-sized. V is TRBV12-3 or TRBV12-4 and J is TRBJ1-1; D not resolved. The V end was cut by 5 bases, the J end by 4 bases, with 14 bases between. This CDR3 has 14 residues. In DNA form, the CDR3 reads TGTGCCAGCAGTCTTGTAAGTGTAGGCACTGAAGCTTTCTTT. Amino acids: CASSLVSVGTEAFF.

This clonotype was observed a few times. The CDR3 sequence: CASSDRGGTFKNIQYF. The CDR3 coding sequence is TGTGCCAGTAGTGACCGAGGGGGCACCTTCAAAAACATTCAGTACTTC. The chain links TRBV19 to TRBJ2-4; 7 positions match TRBD1. CDR3 size: 16 residues. V shed 5 bases, J shed 3 bases, and the junction held 10 bases outside the gene matches. The germline V gene has CDR1 LNHDA and CDR2 SQIVND (reference sequence).

This clonotype is judged medium-sized. The V and J genes are TRBV4-3 and TRBJ2-3; D is unresolved. The CDR3 contains 15 residues. V shed 2 bases and J shed 6 bases, with 15 bases lying between them. Germline CDR1 reads LGHNA; CDR2 reads YSLEER. CDR3 protein: CASSQNPHREDTQYF. CDR3 sequence (DNA): TGCGCCAGCAGCCAAAATCCACACAGAGAGGATACGCAGTATTTT.

This clonotype is categorized as medium-sized. The chain uses TRBV12-3 or TRBV12-4 and TRBJ1-3; D is undetermined. V lost 3 bases and J 2 bases, leaving 8 bases between the germline ends. This CDR3 is 14 amino acids long. CDR3 in amino acids: CASSLTGTGNTIYF. CDR3 nucleotide sequence: TGTGCCAGCAGTTTGACGGGGACTGGAAACACCATATATTTT.

This clonotype ranks as medium-sized. The chain employs TRBV29-1 and TRBJ1-1, with D tentatively TRBD1 (5 bases). V lost 3 bases, J lost 5 bases, and 7 bases lay in between. Germline assignment: CDR1 SQVTM and CDR2 ANQGSEA. CDR3 length: 11 residues. The CDR3 bases are TGCAGCGTTGACAGGGATACTGAAGCTTTCTTT. This translates into CSVDRDTEAFF.

This clonotype is termed medium-sized (0.01 to 0.1%). The chain combines TRBV13 with TRBJ2-5; 12 bases map to TRBD2. Germline V CDR1 and CDR2: PRHDT, FYEKMQ (reference sequence). The CDR3 contains 16 residues. V trimming: 4 bases; J trimming: 1 base; junction bases outside the gene matches: 4. DNA of the CDR3: TGTGCCAGCAGCTGGGGACTAGCGGGCTCCCAAGAGACCCAGTACTTC. Its protein product is CASSWGLAGSQETQYF.

By share, this clonotype counts as medium-sized. The gene calls are TRBV6-6 and TRBJ1-1; tentatively, D is TRBD1 (5 bases). The V gene's germline CDR1 is MNHNY and CDR2 SVGAGI (reference sequence). This CDR3 has 14 amino acids. The V gene lost 6 bases and the J gene lost 0 bases, with 11 bases spanning the gap. The CDR3 DNA reads TGTGCCAGCAGCCAGGGACGGATGAACACTGAAGCTTTCTTT. Translation: CASSQGRMNTEAFF.

At least ten counts were recorded for this clonotype. The chain combines TRBV30 with TRBJ1-5; D unresolved. Deletions cut 2 bases from V and 3 bases from J, with 11 bases between. CDR1 and CDR2 (germline): GTSNPN, SVGIG (reference sequence). The CDR3 is made up of 14 amino acids. The CDR3 DNA sequence: TGTGCCTGGAGTCCTGACGGTATCAATCAGCCCCAGCATTTT. The encoded protein is CAWSPDGINQPQHF.

This clonotype ranks as medium-sized. J is TRBJ2-7 and V is TRBV24-1; the match to TRBD2 covers 11 bases. Germline CDR1 and CDR2: KGHDR and SFDVKD. This CDR3 has 16 amino acids. Trimming cost V 2 bases and J 3 bases; bases outside gene matches: 5. The CDR3: CATSDSASGRIYEQYF. The CDR3 region has the DNA TGTGCCACCAGTGATTCCGCTAGCGGGAGGATCTACGAGCAGTACTTC.

This clonotype was picked up many times. The V call is TRBV11-2, the J call TRBJ1-3; 11 bases match TRBD1. The CDR3 is 18 residues long. V trimming: 5 bases; J trimming: 4 bases; junction bases outside the gene matches: 13. CDR1 and CDR2 (germline): SGHAT, FQNNGV. The CDR3 region is CASSLGQGAVSGGNTIYF. Written as DNA, the CDR3 is TGTGCCAGCAGCCTTGGACAGGGGGCAGTAAGTGGCGGAAACACCATATATTTT.

This clonotype was seen ten or more times. The chain is built from TRBV5-1 and TRBJ2-1, with a possible D match to TRBD2 (5 bases). The V gene's germline CDR1 is SGHRS and CDR2 YFSETQ. V lost 7 bases, J lost 0 bases, and 11 bases lay in between. This CDR3 has 14 residues. The CDR3 loop is CASSGGSSYNEQFF. As DNA, the CDR3 is TGCGCCAGCTCTGGTGGGAGCTCCTACAATGAGCAGTTCTTC.

This clonotype qualifies as medium-sized. The rearrangement joins TRBV7-9 to TRBJ1-3; unclear D gene. The CDR3 contains 15 residues. The germline V gene has CDR1 SEHNR and CDR2 FQNEAQ (reference sequence). The germline V and J ends were trimmed by 2 bases and 4 bases, with 12 bases remaining between them. The CDR3, as DNA: TGTGCCAGCAGCTTATTAACGTTGCGGGGAAACACCATATATTTT. Amino acids: CASSLLTLRGNTIYF.

This clonotype has ten or more counts. This rearrangement joins TRBV7-9 to TRBJ2-3, with 10 bases matching TRBD2. Trimming cost V 4 bases and J 2 bases; bases outside gene matches: 6. This CDR3 has 16 amino acids. From germline, CDR1 is SEHNR and CDR2 FQNEAQ (reference sequence). In DNA, the CDR3 is TGTGCCAGCAGCTCCTTAGCGGGAGGACTCACAGATACGCAGTATTTT. Translated, it gives CASSSLAGGLTDTQYF. Full variable domain (missing parts from reference TRBV7-9 and TRBJ2-3): DTGVSQNPRHKITKRGQNVTFRCDPISEHNRLYWYRQTLGQGPEFLTYFQNEAQLEKSRLLSDRFSAERPKGSFSTLEIQRTEQGDSAMYLCASSSLAGGLTDTQYFGPGTRLTVL.

This clonotype occurred many times. The chain has TRBV7-2 and TRBJ2-4; TRBD2 matches at 7 bases. The germline V gene has CDR1 SGHTA and CDR2 FQGNSA. The CDR3 is 16 amino acids. Trimming took 5 bases from V and 0 from J; bases not matched to a gene: 7. The CDR3 coding sequence is TGTGCCAGCAGCCCCCGGAGCGGGATAGCCAAAAACATTCAGTACTTC. This translates into CASSPRSGIAKNIQYF.

This clonotype has a handful of counts. The chain couples TRBV30 to TRBJ1-1; D is uncertain. The CDR3 covers 11 residues. Trimming removed 0 bases at V and 12 bases at J, with 11 bases between. The germline V gene encodes CDR1 GTSNPN and CDR2 SVGIG (reference sequence). For the CDR3, the DNA is TGTGCCTGGAGTGTTAGGTTCGGGTCTTTCTTT. Translation: CAWSVRFGSFF.

Ten or more counts support this clonotype. V is TRBV18 and J is TRBJ2-1; 10 bases match TRBD2. Germline trimming cut 3 bases from V and 7 bases from J; bases unmatched to any gene: 3. CDR3 length: 14 amino acids. CDR1 is KGHSH, CDR2 LQKENI, per germline. CDR3 DNA sequence: TGTGCCAGCTCACCTAGCGGGAGGCCAAATGAGCAGTTCTTC. It translates to CASSPSGRPNEQFF.

This clonotype has at least ten counts. This sequence joins TRBV6-2 or TRBV6-3 and TRBJ2-7; TRBD1 is a possible D gene (6 bases). There are 13 residues in the CDR3. V shed 5 bases and J shed 2 bases, with 10 bases lying between them. The germline V gene has CDR1 MNHEY and CDR2 SVGEGT. The CDR3: CASSRQVTYEQYF. The CDR3 DNA reads TGTGCCAGCAGTCGACAGGTAACCTACGAGCAGTACTTC.

This chain uses TRBV5-4 with TRBJ2-3, with TRBD2 as a possible D gene (6 bases). The germline V and J ends were trimmed by 2 bases and 4 bases, with 26 bases remaining between them. The CDR3 is made up of 19 amino acids. Germline V gives CDR1 SGHNT, CDR2 YYREEE (reference sequence). Here the CDR3 DNA reads TGTGCCAGCAGCTTAAGACCTCCGCGCCGGGCTAGCGTCTCAGATACGCAGTATTTT. This translates into CASSLRPPRRASVSDTQYF.